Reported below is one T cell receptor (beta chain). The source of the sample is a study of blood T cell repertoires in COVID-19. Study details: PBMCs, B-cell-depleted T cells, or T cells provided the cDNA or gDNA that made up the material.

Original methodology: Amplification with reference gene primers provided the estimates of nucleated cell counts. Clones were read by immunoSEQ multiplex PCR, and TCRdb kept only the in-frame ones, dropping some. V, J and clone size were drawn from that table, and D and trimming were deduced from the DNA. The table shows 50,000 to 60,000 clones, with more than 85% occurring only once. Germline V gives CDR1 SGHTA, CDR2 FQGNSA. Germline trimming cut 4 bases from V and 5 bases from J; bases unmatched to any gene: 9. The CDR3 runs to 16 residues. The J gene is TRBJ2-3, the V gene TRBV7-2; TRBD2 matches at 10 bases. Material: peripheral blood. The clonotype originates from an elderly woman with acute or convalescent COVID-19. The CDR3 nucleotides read TGTGCCAGCAGCTCTAGAGCGGGAGGGTCCGGAGATACGCAGTATTTT. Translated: CASSSRAGGSGDTQYF.